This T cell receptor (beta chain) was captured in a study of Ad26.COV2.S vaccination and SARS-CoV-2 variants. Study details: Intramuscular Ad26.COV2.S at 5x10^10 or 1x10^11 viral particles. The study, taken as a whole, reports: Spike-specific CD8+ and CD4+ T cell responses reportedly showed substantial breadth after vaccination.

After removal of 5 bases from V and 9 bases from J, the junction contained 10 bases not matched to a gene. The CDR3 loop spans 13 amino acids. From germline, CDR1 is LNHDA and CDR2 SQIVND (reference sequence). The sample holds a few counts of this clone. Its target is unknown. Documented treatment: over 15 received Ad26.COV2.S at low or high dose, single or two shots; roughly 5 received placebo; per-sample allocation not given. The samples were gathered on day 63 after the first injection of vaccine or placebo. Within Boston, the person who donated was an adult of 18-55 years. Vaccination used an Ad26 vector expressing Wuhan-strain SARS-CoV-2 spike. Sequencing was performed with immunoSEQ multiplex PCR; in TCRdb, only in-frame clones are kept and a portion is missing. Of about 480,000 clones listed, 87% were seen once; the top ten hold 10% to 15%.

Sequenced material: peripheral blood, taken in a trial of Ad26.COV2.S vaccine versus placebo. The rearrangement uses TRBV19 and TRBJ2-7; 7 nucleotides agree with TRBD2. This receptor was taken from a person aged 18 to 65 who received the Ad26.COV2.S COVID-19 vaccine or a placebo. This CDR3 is CASSPSSSGVQYF. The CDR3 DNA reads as TGTGCCAGTAGTCCCTCCTCTAGCGGCGTGCAGTACTTC.